The rows below give T cell receptor beta chains drawn from one sample of a study of OX40 agonist ivuxolimab in advanced cancers. Profiled with immunoSEQ multiplex PCR; TCRdb holds only in-frame clones, not every one. The table lists around 80,000 clones, 65% to 90% of them singletons. The source was CD4+ or CD8+ T cells sorted from blood, collected in a trial of the OX40 agonist ivuxolimab. Every receptor here comes from an adult with an advanced solid tumor such as melanoma, head and neck, liver or kidney cancer. Both conserved end residues are part of each CDR3. D genes are given only for firm matches. Clone size appears in some rows only: once, few, many, or a class for an expanded clone.

d_call | clone_size | j_call | v_call | cdr3_nt | cdr3_aa
- | - | TRBJ1-6 | TRBV10-2 | TGCGCCAGCAGAGAGACTCATTCGGATTCACCCCTCCACTTT | CASRETHSDSPLHF
TRBD1 | - | TRBJ1-2 | TRBV5-1 | TGCGCCAGCATACCGGGACAGGGGGGTAACTATGGCTACACCTTC | CASIPGQGGNYGYTF
TRBD2 | once | TRBJ2-1 | TRBV6-6 | TGTGCCAGCAGTTACTCTGAAACTAGCGGATACAATGAGCAGTTCTTC | CASSYSETSGYNEQFF
TRBD1 | - | TRBJ1-2 | TRBV5-1 | TGCGCCAGCAGCTTGATTAGTGGACAGGTCGGTGGCTACACCTTC | CASSLISGQVGGYTF
TRBD1 | - | TRBJ1-3 | TRBV5-1 | TGCGCCAGCAGCTTGGAGGGGGACAGGGGACACACCATATATTTT | CASSLEGDRGHTIYF
TRBD2 | - | TRBJ2-7 | TRBV6-5 | TGTGCCAGCAGCACTGCGGGAGGTTCGTCCTACGAGCAGTACTTC | CASSTAGGSSYEQYF
- | once | TRBJ2-5 | TRBV10-3 | TGTGCCATCAGAGAGTCCCTACAAGAGACCCAGTACTTC | CAIRESLQETQYF
TRBD2 | once | TRBJ2-5 | TRBV27 | TGTGCCAGCAGCCGGGGGGGAGGCGGGACCCAGTACTTC | CASSRGGGGTQYF
- | - | TRBJ2-1 | TRBV11-3 | TGTGCCAGCAGCTTACAGGACAATGAGCAGTTCTTC | CASSLQDNEQFF
- | - | TRBJ1-1 | TRBV9 | TGTGCCAGCAGCGCCTGGACAGCTCCGAACACTGAAGCTTTCTTT | CASSAWTAPNTEAFF
TRBD1 | - | TRBJ2-5 | TRBV27 | TGTGCCAGCAGACAGAAAGGGTTGGGGGACAGGGGAGAGACCCAGTACTTC | CASRQKGLGDRGETQYF
- | - | TRBJ1-5 | TRBV15 | TGTGCCACCAGCAGAGATTCTAAAAGCCGGGACCTCAATCAGCCCCAGCATTTT | CATSRDSKSRDLNQPQHF
- | - | TRBJ2-1 | TRBV6-5 | TGTGCCAGCAGTTTGGCGACTACCTCCTACAATGAGCAGTTCTTC | CASSLATTSYNEQFF
TRBD1 | once | TRBJ1-6 | TRBV27 | TGTGCCAGCAGTTTCGAGGGACAGGTTAATTCACCCCTCCACTTT | CASSFEGQVNSPLHF
TRBD1 | - | TRBJ1-4 | TRBV19 | TGTGCCAGTAGTATGGTGGGGCAGGGGGATGAAAAACTGTTTTTT | CASSMVGQGDEKLFF
TRBD1 | - | TRBJ1-2 | TRBV19 | TGTGCCAGTAGTCGACAGGGAGCTAACTATGGCTACACCTTC | CASSRQGANYGYTF
TRBD1 | - | TRBJ1-2 | TRBV28 | TGTGCCAGCAGCCCGTTCGGGACAGTATCCTATGGCTACACCTTC | CASSPFGTVSYGYTF
- | once | TRBJ1-4 | TRBV5-1 | TGCGCCAGCAGCTTGGGTCAGGGAAGGGAAAAACTGTTTTTT | CASSLGQGREKLFF
TRBD1 | - | TRBJ2-3 | TRBV5-4 | TGTGCCAGCAGCCAGCCGGGACAGGAAAAGACCACAGATACGCAGTATTTT | CASSQPGQEKTTDTQYF
TRBD1 | - | TRBJ2-3 | TRBV28 | TGTGCCAGCAGGGGACAGAACACAGATACGCAGTATTTT | CASRGQNTDTQYF
- | - | TRBJ2-7 | TRBV6-1 | TGTGCCAGCAGCCTCCCGTACGAGCAGTACTTC | CASSLPYEQYF
TRBD1 | - | TRBJ1-2 | TRBV7-6 | TGTGCCAGCAGCACCTGGACAGGGGATGGCTACACCTTC | CASSTWTGDGYTF